This T cell receptor (beta chain) emerged from a study of cytomegalovirus exposure and HLA in healthy donors. The primer mix had 60 Vbeta and 13 Jbeta primers. The method was immunoSEQ multiplex PCR; TCRdb's version includes in-frame clones alone and lacks a portion of them. The sample has more than 150,000 clones; 84% are singletons. The source of this sequence is a girl aged 2-10 years in good health and CMV-seropositive. Sequencing was performed on PBMCs.

This chain's CDR3 is CAVLHRGTAVNEQYF. CDR3 DNA sequence: TGTGCCGTCCTCCACCGGGGGACGGCCGTGAACGAGCAGTACTTC. The J gene is TRBJ2-7, the V gene TRBV28; perhaps TRBD2 as D (6 bases). V dropped 11 bases and J dropped 5 bases, with 25 bases sitting between them. Germline V gene lookup returns CDR1 MDHEN and CDR2 SYDVKM. This CDR3 is 15 amino acids long. Looking up the rest from reference TRBV28 and TRBJ2-7 gives the full variable domain: DVKVTQSSRYLVKRTGEKVFLECVQDMDHENMFWYRQDPGLGLRLIYFSYDVKMKEKGDIPEGYSVSREKKERFSLILESASTNQTSMYLCAVLHRGTAVNEQYFGPGTRLTVT.